These 10 T cell receptor beta chains came from one sample sequenced in a study of cytomegalovirus exposure and HLA in healthy donors (dated by TCRdb to 2015 to 2018). To prepare the library, the immunoSEQ multiplex PCR assay was applied. Imported from immuneACCESS, the table was reduced by TCRdb to in-frame sequences with V and J called. These copies leave out some clones; in studies compared against another copy, an unresolved V gene accounts for under half, and the cause of the remainder is not known. This sample holds over 85,000 clones; less than 95% were observed only once. The top ten hold roughly 0.9% of the sample. Sequenced: PBMCs. These receptors were obtained from a woman in her late teens or twenties in good health and CMV-seronegative.

The rearrangement uses TRBV19 and TRBJ2-1; TRBD2 matches at 8 bases. In germline, CDR1 is LNHDA, CDR2 SQIVND (reference sequence). The CDR3 sequence is 15 residues long. Trimming cost V 3 bases and J 4 bases; bases outside gene matches: 5. CDR3 sequence (DNA): TGTGCCAGTAGTATTACTAGCGGACTATACAATGAGCAGTTCTTC. Its protein is CASSITSGLYNEQFF. Full variable domain (rest looked up from reference TRBV19 and TRBJ2-1): DGGITQSPKYLFRKEGQNVTLSCEQNLNHDAMYWYRQDPGQGLRLIYYSQIVNDFQKGDIAEGYSVSREKKESFPLTVTSAQKNPTAFYLCASSITSGLYNEQFFGPGTRLTVL.

The chain recombines TRBV29-1 with TRBJ2-2; 8 bases agree with TRBD1. Germline CDR1 and CDR2: SQVTM and ANQGSEA. The CDR3 runs 14 residues. V was pared by 6 bases and J by 2 bases, with 5 bases of the junction left unmatched. DNA of the CDR3: TGCAGCGTGGGCAGGGGGCCAAACACCGGGGAGCTGTTTTTT. It is translated as CSVGRGPNTGELFF.

In this sample, this clone turned up once. The chain employs TRBV9 and TRBJ1-5, with TRBD1 identical over 7 bases. The CDR3 spans 13 residues. Germline values: CDR1 SGDLS, CDR2 YYNGEE. After removal of 4 bases from V and 5 bases from J, the junction contained 3 bases not matched to a gene. The CDR3 sequence is CASSRTGDQPQHF. The CDR3 nucleotides read TGTGCCAGCAGCCGAACAGGGGATCAGCCCCAGCATTTT.

The rearrangement joins TRBV10-3 to TRBJ2-1; 7 positions match TRBD1. Germline assignment: CDR1 ENHRY and CDR2 SYGVKD. V lost 6 bases, J lost 0 bases, and 11 bases stayed unmatched. The CDR3 has 17 amino acids. The CDR3 DNA reads as TGTGCCATCAGCCCCCCCAACCGGGACAGCTCCTACAATGAGCAGTTCTTC. Protein: CAISPPNRDSSYNEQFF.

The genes are TRBV6-5 and TRBJ2-7; tentative D call: TRBD1 (6 bases). This CDR3 spans 14 amino acids. Per the germline V gene, CDR1 is MNHEY and CDR2 is SVGAGI. V was pared by 5 bases and J by 3 bases, with 14 bases between. CDR3 region: CASSRTRTDYEQYF. The CDR3 DNA follows: TGTGCCAGCAGTCGAACCAGGACAGACTACGAGCAGTACTTC.

This rearrangement joins TRBV6-1 to TRBJ2-5; 9 bases are a match to TRBD2. In germline, CDR1 is MNHNS, CDR2 SASEGT. V lost 2 bases, J lost 1 base, and 2 bases stayed unmatched. CDR3 size: 15 residues. The DNA of the CDR3 is TGTGCCAGCAGTGAACTTAGCGGGAGCCAAGAGACCCAGTACTTC. This translates into CASSELSGSQETQYF.

In its sample, this clone was seen once. The chain employs TRBV7-2 and TRBJ2-1, with 8 bases matching TRBD2. V lost 1 base, J lost 4 bases, and 6 bases stayed unmatched. This CDR3 has 16 amino acids. Germline V lookup: CDR1 SGHTA, CDR2 FQGNSA. CDR3 bases: TGTGCCAGCAGCTTAGGTTCGAGCGGGAGATACAATGAGCAGTTCTTC. The encoded protein is CASSLGSSGRYNEQFF.

The rearrangement uses TRBV10-3 and TRBJ1-1, with TRBD1 matching 12 bases. Unmatched junction bases numbered 7, after V lost 7 bases and J lost 4 bases. The CDR3 spans 15 residues. Germline V gene lookup returns CDR1 ENHRY and CDR2 SYGVKD. CDR3 bases: TGTGCCATCACCCCGGGACAGGGGGCGATCACTGAAGCTTTCTTT. It codes for CAITPGQGAITEAFF.

This rearrangement joins TRBV10-3 to TRBJ1-5, with D unresolved. Germline V gene data show CDR1 as ENHRY and CDR2 as SYGVKD. Trimming shortened V by 6 bases and J by 3 bases, and 6 bases separated the two germline ends. The CDR3 length is 12 residues. The CDR3 sequence is CAISGVNQPQHF. CDR3 nucleotides: TGTGCCATCAGCGGGGTCAATCAGCCCCAGCATTTT.

The chain carries TRBV29-1 and TRBJ2-3; 7 bases agree with TRBD2. V trimming: 7 bases; J trimming: 7 bases; junction bases outside the gene matches: 14. CDR1 is SQVTM and CDR2 is ANQGSEA in the germline V gene. This CDR3 comprises 14 residues. This CDR3 reads CSARDSTGGNTQYF. CDR3 nucleotides: TGCAGCGCCAGGGACTCCACCGGGGGGAATACGCAGTATTTT.